The sequence of this TCR beta chain was determined in a study of blood T cell repertoires in COVID-19. The assay was immunoSEQ multiplex PCR, and TCRdb's table has in-frame clones only and misses some. The top ten clones hold 4.7% of a sample with approximately 220,000 clones, roughly four fifths of them seen once. Germline CDR1 is SGHTA and CDR2 is FQGNSA. The ends lost 5 bases at V and 5 bases at J; junction bases unmatched: 7. This CDR3 region has 14 residues. V and J are TRBV7-2 and TRBJ1-1, with 8 bases matching TRBD1. This receptor was obtained from a woman in her seventies with acute or convalescent COVID-19. Sequencing was done on a sample of peripheral blood. The CDR3 nucleotides are TGTGCCAGCAGCCCCCAGGGGGCCGGTACTGAAGCTTTCTTT. Its translation: CASSPQGAGTEAFF.